These 32 T cell receptor beta chains were sequenced from one sample in a study of blood T cell repertoires in COVID-19. Measured with immunoSEQ multiplex PCR; TCRdb has only the in-frame clones, and not every one. The table shows 310,000 or so clones, with approximately 89% occurring only once. What was sequenced was PBMCs or T cells enriched from blood (not recorded which). The receptors derive from a woman aged 40-49 years who had recovered from COVID-19.

CDR3 bases: TGTGCCAGCAGCTTGTGGGCAGGGCCAGAATACGAGCAGTACTTC. Translating it yields CASSLWAGPEYEQYF. The V gene is TRBV11-1, the J gene TRBJ2-7, with D possibly matching TRBD1 (5 bases). This CDR3 comprises 15 residues. Between the trimmed V and J ends, which lost 3 bases and 4 bases, there was a span of 16 bases. Germline V gene data show CDR1 as SGHAT and CDR2 as FQDESV (reference sequence).

This clone was seen only a few times. This chain uses TRBV11-3 with TRBJ2-5; the D gene is possibly TRBD2 (5 bases). Trimming took 1 base from V and 7 from J, leaving 10 bases between them. The CDR3 loop spans 13 amino acids. Germline V CDR1 and CDR2: SGHNT, YENEEA. The CDR3 spells CASSLGPEGTQYF. Here the CDR3 DNA reads TGTGCCAGCAGCTTAGGCCCCGAGGGGACCCAGTACTTC.

The rearrangement joins TRBV5-1 to TRBJ2-1, with D unclear. V gave up 0 bases and J gave up 0 bases, with 7 bases separating them. The V gene's germline CDR1 is SGHRS and CDR2 YFSETQ. There are 15 residues in the CDR3. The CDR3 is CASSLVVNSYNEQFF. CDR3 nucleotides: TGCGCCAGCAGCTTGGTAGTGAACTCCTACAATGAGCAGTTCTTC.

The V and J genes are TRBV4-2 and TRBJ1-5, with TRBD1 identical over 7 bases. The junction had 11 bases not matched to a gene; V was cut back by 0 bases and J by 6 bases. This CDR3 comprises 17 residues. Germline-derived CDR1 and CDR2 are LGHNA and YNFKEQ. CDR3 DNA sequence: TGTGCCAGCAGCCAAGATAGGACAGGCCTAAGAGCTCAGCCCCAGCATTTT. Translation gives CASSQDRTGLRAQPQHF.

This rearrangement joins TRBV21-1 to TRBJ1-6. TRBV21-1 is termed a pseudogene. The CDR3 loop spans 13 amino acids. The CDR3 coding sequence is TGTGCCAGCAGCAAAGAAGGAGGGAGGCCCCTCCACTTT. Its translation: CASSKEGGRPLHF.

V gene TRBV9 combines with J gene TRBJ2-5; weak D call: TRBD1 (6 bases). The germline V gene encodes CDR1 SGDLS and CDR2 YYNGEE. The CDR3 is made up of 15 amino acids. V lost 3 bases and J lost 2, with 14 bases in between. The CDR3 DNA reads as TGTGCCAGCAGCGCAGGACAGATATTACAAGAGACCCAGTACTTC. Translating it yields CASSAGQILQETQYF.

J is TRBJ2-5 and V is TRBV18; no clear D. In germline, CDR1 is KGHSH, CDR2 LQKENI. The CDR3 totals 12 residues. V lost 1 base, J lost 3 bases, and 3 bases lay in between. The CDR3 DNA reads TGTGCCAGCTCACCACACAAAGAGACCCAGTACTTC. It specifies CASSPHKETQYF.

The chain joins TRBV7-9 to TRBJ2-3; 7 bases fit TRBD1. CDR3 length equals 15 residues. The junction had 6 bases not matched to a gene; V was cut back by 5 bases and J by 1 base. Per germline, CDR1 SEHNR and CDR2 FQNEAQ (reference sequence). The CDR3 loop reads CASSLGQAGTDTQYF. The CDR3 DNA sequence: TGTGCCAGCAGCCTAGGACAGGCCGGCACAGATACGCAGTATTTT.

The chain recombines TRBV6-6 with TRBJ1-4, with D perhaps TRBD1 (6 bases). V lost 4 bases, J lost 5 bases, and 14 bases lay in between. CDR1 and CDR2 (germline): MNHNY, SVGAGI (reference sequence). This CDR3 is built from 15 residues. DNA for the CDR3: TGTGCCAGCAGTTGGGATACAGGGACCAATGAAAAACTGTTTTTT. It yields the protein CASSWDTGTNEKLFF.

V and J are TRBV7-2 and TRBJ1-4; D is ambiguous. V dropped 2 bases and J dropped 5 bases, with 9 bases sitting between them. This CDR3 contains 14 residues. Germline CDR1 SGHTA, CDR2 FQGNSA. The CDR3 region has the DNA TGTGCCAGCAGCTTACAGGCAGAGAATGAAAAACTGTTTTTT. Its translation is CASSLQAENEKLFF.

The V gene is TRBV4-3, the J gene TRBJ2-5; possibly TRBD1 for D (5 bases). V gave up 3 bases and J gave up 1 base, with 12 bases separating them. Germline V gene sequence: CDR1 LGHNA, CDR2 YSLEER. The CDR3 extends over 15 amino acids. This CDR3 is CASSQGQAVQETQYF. CDR3 coding DNA: TGCGCCAGCAGCCAGGGGCAGGCGGTCCAAGAGACCCAGTACTTC.

The gene calls are TRBV19 and TRBJ1-5; D not resolved. The CDR3 loop spans 13 amino acids. Germline CDR1 is LNHDA and CDR2 is SQIVND (reference sequence). Trimming took 5 bases from V and 3 from J, leaving 8 bases between them. As DNA, the CDR3 is TGTGCCAGTAGTGCGGATTCCAATCAGCCCCAGCATTTT. Amino acids: CASSADSNQPQHF. Full variable domain (remainder filled in from reference TRBV19 and TRBJ1-5): DGGITQSPKYLFRKEGQNVTLSCEQNLNHDAMYWYRQDPGQGLRLIYYSQIVNDFQKGDIAEGYSVSREKKESFPLTVTSAQKNPTAFYLCASSADSNQPQHFGDGTRLSIL.

The chain recombines TRBV4-1 with TRBJ2-2; D gene ambiguous. V shed 4 bases and J shed 4 bases, with 13 bases lying between them. The CDR3 extends over 15 amino acids. CDR1 is MGHRA and CDR2 is YSYEKL in the germline V gene. The CDR3 loop reads CASSLLPSPTGELFF. CDR3 bases: TGCGCCAGCAGCCTACTACCCTCCCCCACCGGGGAGCTGTTTTTT.

The chain carries TRBV19 and TRBJ1-4; maybe TRBD1 (5 bases). The V gene lost 6 bases and the J gene lost 3 bases, with 17 bases spanning the gap. Per germline, CDR1 LNHDA and CDR2 SQIVND (reference sequence). The CDR3 sequence is 16 residues long. Here the CDR3 reads CASRGLTGGANEKLFF. For the CDR3, the DNA is TGTGCCAGTAGAGGCCTAACAGGCGGGGCTAATGAAAAACTGTTTTTT.

CDR3 in DNA: TGTGCCAGCAGCTTAACGACTCCACGCACAGATACGCAGTATTTT. Translating it yields CASSLTTPRTDTQYF. The gene calls are TRBV7-3 and TRBJ2-3; no reliable D call. The length of the CDR3 is 15 residues. Trimming shortened V by 0 bases and J by 1 base, and 8 bases separated the two germline ends. Germline CDR1 is SGHTA and CDR2 is FQGTGA.

The chain links TRBV9 to TRBJ2-1; 9 bases fit TRBD2. From germline, CDR1 is SGDLS and CDR2 YYNGEE. The length of the CDR3 is 15 residues. The V gene end was trimmed by 0 bases and the J gene end by 5 bases; junction bases not matched to a gene: 3. The CDR3 DNA reads as TGTGCCAGCAGCGTAGTCTCTAGCGGGAACAATGAGCAGTTCTTC. Amino acids: CASSVVSSGNNEQFF. The full variable domain, its missing parts supplied by reference TRBV9 and TRBJ2-1, is DSGVTQTPKHLITATGQRVTLRCSPRSGDLSVYWYQQSLDQGLQFLIQYYNGEERAKGNILERFSAQQFPDLHSELNLSSLELGDSALYFCASSVVSSGNNEQFFGPGTRLTVL.

The chain recombines TRBV7-9 with TRBJ1-5; the D gene is possibly TRBD1 (6 bases). CDR3 size: 14 residues. CDR1 and CDR2 (germline): SEHNR, FQNEAQ (reference sequence). Deletions cut 4 bases from V and 7 bases from J, with 14 bases between. CDR3 in amino acids: CASSYTGRPQPQHF. CDR3 coding DNA: TGTGCCAGCAGCTATACAGGGCGTCCACAGCCCCAGCATTTT.

This clone came up once. The genes are TRBV11-2 and TRBJ2-7; tentative D call: TRBD1 (5 bases). Germline CDR1 SGHAT, CDR2 FQNNGV. Trimming removed 2 bases from V and 0 bases from J, with 11 bases in between. This CDR3 comprises 15 residues. CDR3 bases: TGTGCCAGCAGCTTACGTACAGGTTCCTCCTACGAGCAGTACTTC. Its protein product is CASSLRTGSSYEQYF. The full variable domain, with the rest looked up from reference TRBV11-2 and TRBJ2-7, is EAGVAQSPRYKIIEKRQSVAFWCNPISGHATLYWYQQILGQGPKLLIQFQNNGVVDDSQLPKDRFSAERLKGVDSTLKIQPAKLEDSAVYLCASSLRTGSSYEQYFGPGTRLTVT.

This chain joins TRBV19 and TRBJ2-7; possibly TRBD1 for D (7 bases). The germline gives CDR1 LNHDA, CDR2 SQIVND (reference sequence). This CDR3 has 13 residues. The V end was cut by 11 bases, the J end by 0 bases, with 14 bases between. The DNA for the CDR3 is TGTGCCTCGCGGGACAGTGTCTCCTACGAGCAGTACTTC. Its translation is CASRDSVSYEQYF.

The rearrangement joins TRBV14 to TRBJ2-5; D may be TRBD2 (6 bases). V dropped 1 base and J dropped 6 bases, with 18 bases sitting between them. Germline V gives CDR1 SGHDN, CDR2 FVKESK. The length of the CDR3 is 16 residues. Written as DNA, the CDR3 is TGTGCCAGCAGCCAAGTACTTGGGCGGGGTGTGCAGACCCAGTACTTC. This translates into CASSQVLGRGVQTQYF.

The chain links TRBV12-5 to TRBJ1-5, with D tentatively TRBD1 (6 bases). Germline CDR1 is LGHNT and CDR2 is FRNRAP. This CDR3 contains 15 residues. V was trimmed by 6 bases and J by 5 bases, leaving 17 bases between them. The DNA of the CDR3 is TGTGCTAGTGGCCGGGGGGCAGTCTCGGATCAGCCCCAGCATTTT. Protein product: CASGRGAVSDQPQHF.

This chain connects TRBV28 to TRBJ1-5; weak D call: TRBD1 (6 bases). The germline V gene has CDR1 MDHEN and CDR2 SYDVKM. Trimming took 1 base from V and 1 from J, leaving 14 bases between them. The CDR3 consists of 17 residues. The CDR3 DNA reads as TGTGCCAGCAGTTTATTGCCTATGACAGGAAGCAATCAGCCCCAGCATTTT. It encodes CASSLLPMTGSNQPQHF.

This chain joins TRBV4-3 and TRBJ2-7, with D possibly TRBD2 on 5 matching bases. The germline gives CDR1 LGHNA, CDR2 YSLEER. V was trimmed by 0 bases and J by 2 bases, leaving 14 bases between them. This CDR3 is 16 amino acids long. CDR3 bases: TGCGCCAGCAGCCAAGATAAAAACCGGGGAGCCTACGAGCAGTACTTC. Encoded protein: CASSQDKNRGAYEQYF.

The chain couples TRBV14 to TRBJ2-7; weak D call: TRBD2 (5 bases). Trimming pared 4 bases from V and 2 bases from J, leaving 15 bases between. CDR1 and CDR2 from the germline V gene are SGHDN and FVKESK. This CDR3 spans 15 amino acids. CDR3 bases: TGTGCCAGCAGCCGCCCAGCGGCACCGCCCTACGAGCAGTACTTC. Residues: CASSRPAAPPYEQYF.

The genes are TRBV24-1 and TRBJ2-7, with TRBD2 identical over 10 bases. J was trimmed by 5 bases and V by 4 bases; bases with no gene match: 4. Germline assignment: CDR1 KGHDR and CDR2 SFDVKD. CDR3 size: 14 residues. The CDR3 sequence is CATSDSSGSDEQYF. The CDR3 nucleotides are TGTGCCACCAGTGACTCTAGCGGGAGCGACGAGCAGTACTTC.

The V and J genes are TRBV18 and TRBJ1-1; 8 nucleotides agree with TRBD1. V shed 6 bases and J 1 base; nucleotides not matched to a gene: 7. The CDR3 has 15 amino acids. Germline V CDR1 and CDR2: KGHSH, LQKENI. CDR3 DNA: TGTGCCAGCTCCGCGGGTGGGACAGGGAACACTGAAGCTTTCTTT. Protein: CASSAGGTGNTEAFF.

This chain joins TRBV5-4 and TRBJ2-7; D might be TRBD2 (6 bases). The CDR3 spans 14 residues. The V and J ends lost 3 bases and 2 bases respectively, with 12 bases between them. Germline CDR1 and CDR2: SGHNT and YYREEE (reference sequence). DNA of the CDR3: TGTGCCAGCAGCTCCCCGGGCGGGGCCTACGAGCAGTACTTC. Amino acids: CASSSPGGAYEQYF.

The chain has TRBV18 and TRBJ1-2, with D perhaps TRBD1 (6 bases). CDR3 length: 16 amino acids. Per germline, CDR1 KGHSH and CDR2 LQKENI. Trimming pared 3 bases from V and 4 bases from J, leaving 18 bases between. CDR3: CASSPSGGAVIYGYTF. For the CDR3, the DNA is TGTGCCAGCTCACCCTCCGGGGGGGCTGTGATCTATGGCTACACCTTC.

CDR3 amino acids: CASSLGAGWGYAEAFF. CDR3 DNA sequence: TGTGCCAGCAGTCTGGGGGCAGGGTGGGGGTACGCTGAAGCTTTCTTT. V and J are TRBV28 and TRBJ1-1, with D possibly TRBD1 on 6 matching bases. Trimming left V 5 bases short and J 6 bases short, with 22 bases between. CDR3 length: 16 amino acids. Germline V lookup: CDR1 MDHEN, CDR2 SYDVKM.

The CDR3: CASSSGTSGRGEQYF. DNA of the CDR3: TGTGCCAGCAGTTCCGGGACTAGCGGGAGAGGTGAGCAGTACTTC. This chain joins TRBV6-2 or TRBV6-3 and TRBJ2-7; 14 positions match TRBD2. The CDR3 runs 15 residues. Germline values: CDR1 MNHEY, CDR2 SVGEGT. The junction had 6 bases not matched to a gene; V was cut back by 4 bases and J by 7 bases.

The chain links TRBV3-1 (or the pseudogene TRBV3-2) to TRBJ1-1, with D perhaps TRBD1 (5 bases). Germline loops: CDR1 LGHDT, CDR2 YNNKEL (reference sequence). V was shortened by 3 bases and J by 10 bases, with 15 bases between the two germline ends. The CDR3 runs to 13 residues. The CDR3 spells CASSQTRQGVAFF. The CDR3 coding sequence is TGTGCCAGCAGCCAGACGCGGCAGGGCGTAGCTTTCTTT.

The rearrangement joins TRBV12-5 to TRBJ2-1; D might be TRBD2 (6 bases). With 5 bases removed from V and 0 bases from J, the gap between germline ends came to 14 bases. The CDR3 loop spans 16 amino acids. Germline CDR1 reads LGHNT; CDR2 reads FRNRAP. CDR3 sequence reads: CASGPGTSSSYNEQFF. The CDR3, as DNA: TGTGCTAGTGGTCCGGGGACTTCGAGCTCCTACAATGAGCAGTTCTTC.